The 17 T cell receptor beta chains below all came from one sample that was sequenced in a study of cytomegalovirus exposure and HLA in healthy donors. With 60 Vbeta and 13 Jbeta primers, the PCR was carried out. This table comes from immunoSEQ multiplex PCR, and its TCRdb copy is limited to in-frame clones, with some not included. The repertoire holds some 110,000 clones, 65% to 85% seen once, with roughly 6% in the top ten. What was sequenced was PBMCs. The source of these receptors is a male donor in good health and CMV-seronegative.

CDR3 sequence (DNA): TGCAGTGCTCGCTGGAGCACTGAAGCTTTCTTT. Translating it yields CSARWSTEAFF. This chain links TRBV20-1 with TRBJ1-1; D ambiguous. This CDR3 has 11 residues. Trimming left V 5 bases short and J 4 bases short, with 8 bases between. Germline V gives CDR1 DFQATT, CDR2 SNEGSKA (reference sequence).

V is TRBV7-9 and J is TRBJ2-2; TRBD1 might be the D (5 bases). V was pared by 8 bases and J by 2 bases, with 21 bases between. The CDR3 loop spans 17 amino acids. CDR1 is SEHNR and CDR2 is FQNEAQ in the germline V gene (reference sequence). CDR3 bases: TGTGCCAGCCACAATCCCACAGGACACCTTAACACCGGGGAGCTGTTTTTT. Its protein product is CASHNPTGHLNTGELFF.

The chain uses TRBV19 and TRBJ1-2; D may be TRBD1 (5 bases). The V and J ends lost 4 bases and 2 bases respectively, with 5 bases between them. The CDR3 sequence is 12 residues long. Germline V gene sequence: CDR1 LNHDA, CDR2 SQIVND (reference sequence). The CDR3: CASSRQNYGYTF. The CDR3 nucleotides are TGTGCCAGTAGTAGACAGAACTATGGCTACACCTTC.

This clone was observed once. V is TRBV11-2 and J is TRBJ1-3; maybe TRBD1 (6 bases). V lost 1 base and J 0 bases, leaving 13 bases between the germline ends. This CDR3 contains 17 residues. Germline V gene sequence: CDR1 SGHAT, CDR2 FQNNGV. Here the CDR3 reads CASSLVGQSFSGNTIYF. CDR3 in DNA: TGTGCCAGCAGCTTAGTAGGACAGTCCTTCTCTGGAAACACCATATATTTT.

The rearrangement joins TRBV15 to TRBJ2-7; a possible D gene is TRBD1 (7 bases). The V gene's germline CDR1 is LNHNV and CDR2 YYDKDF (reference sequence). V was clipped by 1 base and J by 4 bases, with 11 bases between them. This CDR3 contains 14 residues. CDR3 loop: CATSRGRGPYEQYF. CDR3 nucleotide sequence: TGTGCCACCAGCAGAGGGAGGGGGCCGTACGAGCAGTACTTC.

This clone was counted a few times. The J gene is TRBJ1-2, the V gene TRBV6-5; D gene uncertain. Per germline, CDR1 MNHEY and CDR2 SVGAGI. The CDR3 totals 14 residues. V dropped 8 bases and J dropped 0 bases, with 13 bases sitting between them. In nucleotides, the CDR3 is TGTGCCAGCGCCTCCAACGGAGCTAACTATGGCTACACCTTC. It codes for CASASNGANYGYTF.

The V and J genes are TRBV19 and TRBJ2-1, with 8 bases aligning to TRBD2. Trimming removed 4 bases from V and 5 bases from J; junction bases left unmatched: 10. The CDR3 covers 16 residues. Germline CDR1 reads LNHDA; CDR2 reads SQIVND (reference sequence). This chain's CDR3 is CASSKTGTRRNNEQFF. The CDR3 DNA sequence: TGTGCCAGTAGTAAGACCGGGACTAGAAGAAACAATGAGCAGTTCTTC.

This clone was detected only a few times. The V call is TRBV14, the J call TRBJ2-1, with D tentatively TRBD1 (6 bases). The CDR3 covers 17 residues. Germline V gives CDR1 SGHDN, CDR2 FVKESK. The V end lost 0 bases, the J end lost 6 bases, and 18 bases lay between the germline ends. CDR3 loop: CASSQEVQGGRGNEQFF. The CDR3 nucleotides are TGTGCCAGCAGCCAAGAAGTTCAAGGGGGTAGGGGCAATGAGCAGTTCTTC.

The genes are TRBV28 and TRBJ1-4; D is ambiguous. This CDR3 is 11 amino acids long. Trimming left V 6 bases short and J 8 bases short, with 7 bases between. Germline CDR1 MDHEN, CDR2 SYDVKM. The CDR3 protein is CASSLTEKLFF. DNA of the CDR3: TGTGCCAGCAGCCTAACGGAAAAACTGTTTTTT.

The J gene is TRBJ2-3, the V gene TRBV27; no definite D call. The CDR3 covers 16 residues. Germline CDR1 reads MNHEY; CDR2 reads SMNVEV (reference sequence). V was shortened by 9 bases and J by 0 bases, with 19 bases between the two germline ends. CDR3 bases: TGTGCCAGTTCCGAAGCCGGTTTGTCTAGCACAGATACGCAGTATTTT. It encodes CASSEAGLSSTDTQYF.

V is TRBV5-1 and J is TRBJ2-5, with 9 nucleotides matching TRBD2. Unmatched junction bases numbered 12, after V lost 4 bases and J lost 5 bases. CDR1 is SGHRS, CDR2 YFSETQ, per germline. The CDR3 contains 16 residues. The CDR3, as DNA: TGCGCCAGCAGCCCCGGGAGCGGGAGGTCTTTTGAGACCCAGTACTTC. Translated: CASSPGSGRSFETQYF.

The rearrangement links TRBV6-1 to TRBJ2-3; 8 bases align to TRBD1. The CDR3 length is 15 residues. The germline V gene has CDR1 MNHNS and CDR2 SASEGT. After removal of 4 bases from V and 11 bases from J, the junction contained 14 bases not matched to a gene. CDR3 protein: CASSASSTGAAKQYF. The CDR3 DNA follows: TGTGCCAGCAGTGCCTCCTCGACAGGGGCGGCTAAGCAGTATTTT.

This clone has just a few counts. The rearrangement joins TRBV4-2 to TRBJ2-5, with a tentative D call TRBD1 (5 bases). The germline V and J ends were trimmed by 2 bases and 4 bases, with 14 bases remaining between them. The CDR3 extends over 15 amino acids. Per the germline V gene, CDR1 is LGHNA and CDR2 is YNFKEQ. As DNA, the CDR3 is TGTGCCAGCAGCCAAAATATGCGGCAGGGAGAGACCCAGTACTTC. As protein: CASSQNMRQGETQYF.

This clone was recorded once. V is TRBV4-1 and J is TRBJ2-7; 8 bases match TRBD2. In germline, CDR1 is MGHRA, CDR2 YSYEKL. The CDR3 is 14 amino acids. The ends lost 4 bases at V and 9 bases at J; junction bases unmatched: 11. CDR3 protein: CASSPLINGRVQYF. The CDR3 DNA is TGCGCCAGCAGCCCCTTGATCAACGGGAGGGTGCAGTACTTC.

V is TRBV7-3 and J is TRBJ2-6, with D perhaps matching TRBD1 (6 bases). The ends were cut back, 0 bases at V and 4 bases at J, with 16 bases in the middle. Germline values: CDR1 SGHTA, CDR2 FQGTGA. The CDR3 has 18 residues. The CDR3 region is CASSLTLIGTTGANVLTF. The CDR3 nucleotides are TGTGCCAGCAGCTTAACGTTAATCGGGACAACCGGGGCCAACGTCCTGACTTTC.

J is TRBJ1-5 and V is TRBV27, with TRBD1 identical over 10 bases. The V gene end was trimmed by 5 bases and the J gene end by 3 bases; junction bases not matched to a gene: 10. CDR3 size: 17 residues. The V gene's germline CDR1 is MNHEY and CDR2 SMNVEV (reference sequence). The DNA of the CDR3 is TGTGCCAGCAGTCGGGACAGGGGAACGGGGCTCAATCAGCCCCAGCATTTT. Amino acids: CASSRDRGTGLNQPQHF.

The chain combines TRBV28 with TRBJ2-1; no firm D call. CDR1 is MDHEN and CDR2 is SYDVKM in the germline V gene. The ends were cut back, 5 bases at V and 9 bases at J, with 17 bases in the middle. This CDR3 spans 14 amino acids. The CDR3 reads CASSPRSGYREQFF. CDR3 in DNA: TGTGCCAGCAGTCCCCGTTCAGGCTACCGTGAGCAGTTCTTC.